The 24 T cell receptor beta chains below come from one sample, sequenced in a study of early T cells in non-severe SARS-CoV-2 infection. TCRdb re-called the 5' RACE reads with MiXCR, one entry per CDR3 protein. The sample holds more than 35,000 distinct CDR3 sequences, roughly 4.5% seen once. The sequenced material came from whole blood. Every receptor here comes from an adult who was a healthcare worker with PCR-confirmed SARS-CoV-2 infection or an uninfected control (not recorded which).

In the case of this clonotype: A much larger clonotype is one base distant, so this may be a read error. The chain couples TRBV30 to TRBJ1-5; tentative D call: TRBD1 (5 bases). Germline V lookup: CDR1 GTSNPN, CDR2 SVGIG (reference sequence). The CDR3 has 13 residues. The CDR3 DNA reads as TGTGCCTGGAGTGTAGAGGACAATCAGCCCCAGCTTTTT. This encodes CAWSVEDNQPQLF.

This clonotype occurred many times. The chain links TRBV7-8 to TRBJ2-5; 8 nucleotides match TRBD1. The J segment lost 5 bases and the V segment lost 5 bases, leaving 1 base of the junction unmatched. The CDR3 covers 12 residues. Germline lookup yields CDR1 SGHVS and CDR2 FQNEAQ. The CDR3 protein is CASSRDRETQYF. CDR3 DNA sequence: TGTGCCAGCAGCCGGGACAGGGAGACCCAGTACTTC.

This clonotype has ten or more counts. This chain links TRBV20-1 with TRBJ1-6; 7 bases are shared with TRBD1. The CDR3 spans 15 residues. Germline V CDR1 and CDR2: DFQATT, SNEGSKA (reference sequence). Trimming removed 3 bases from V and 10 bases from J; junction bases left unmatched: 12. CDR3 in amino acids: CSASKTGRGRSPLHF. The CDR3, as DNA: TGCAGTGCTAGCAAGACAGGGAGAGGAAGGTCACCCCTCCACTTT.

The CDR3, as DNA: TGCGCCAGCAGCTTGAGAAGCGGGGGGGCAGGAGATACGCAGTATTTT. Translated: CASSLRSGGAGDTQYF. The genes are TRBV5-1 and TRBJ2-3; 10 nucleotides line up with TRBD2. The germline V gene encodes CDR1 SGHRS and CDR2 YFSETQ. This CDR3 has 16 amino acids. Trimming cost V 1 base and J 5 bases; bases outside gene matches: 7.

This clonotype was found a few times. This CDR3 is CASSLGTGKTEAFF. The CDR3 coding sequence is TGTGCCAGCAGCTTGGGGACAGGGAAGACTGAAGCTTTCTTT. The gene calls are TRBV7-9 and TRBJ1-1, with 9 bases aligning to TRBD1. This CDR3 is 14 amino acids long. Germline V lookup: CDR1 SEHNR, CDR2 FQNEAQ (reference sequence). J gave up 5 bases and V 3 bases, and 4 bases lay outside the gene matches.

The chain is built from TRBV5-1 and TRBJ2-6; 10 nucleotides align to TRBD1. V was pared by 4 bases and J by 2 bases, with 12 bases of the junction left unmatched. The CDR3 is made up of 19 amino acids. Germline V gene data show CDR1 as SGHRS and CDR2 as YFSETQ. The CDR3 sequence: CASSPRAGTGETGANVLTF. The CDR3 nucleotides read TGCGCCAGCAGCCCCAGAGCCGGGACAGGGGAGACTGGGGCCAACGTCCTGACTTTC.

This clonotype has ten or more counts. The V call is TRBV18, the J call TRBJ2-1; 8 bases agree with TRBD1. CDR1 KGHSH and CDR2 LQKENI come from the germline V gene. The CDR3 is 13 amino acids. V was pared by 5 bases and J by 8 bases, with 5 bases of the junction left unmatched. CDR3 sequence reads: CASSDAQGDEQFF. The CDR3 DNA follows: TGTGCCAGCTCAGACGCACAGGGGGATGAGCAGTTCTTC.

This clonotype was counted only a few times. The V and J genes are TRBV19 and TRBJ2-3, with TRBD1 as a possible D gene (6 bases). The CDR3 sequence is 15 residues long. Per germline, CDR1 LNHDA and CDR2 SQIVND (reference sequence). Trimming took off 6 bases at V and 0 bases at J, with 13 bases between the two ends. CDR3 sequence: CASRTTGHSTDTQYF. CDR3 sequence (DNA): TGTGCCAGTAGGACGACAGGCCATAGCACAGATACGCAGTATTTT.

The table lists this clonotype with many counts. The chain uses TRBV5-1 and TRBJ2-3; D ambiguous. This CDR3 has 14 residues. V gave up 3 bases and J gave up 0 bases, with 8 bases separating them. Per the germline V gene, CDR1 is SGHRS and CDR2 is YFSETQ. The DNA of the CDR3 is TGCGCCAGCAGCTATGTAGAAAGCACAGATACGCAGTATTTT. Encoded protein: CASSYVESTDTQYF.

J is TRBJ2-5 and V is TRBV6-1, with TRBD2 matching over 9 bases. Per germline, CDR1 MNHNS and CDR2 SASEGT. The CDR3 is 15 amino acids. The V segment lost 2 bases and the J segment 4 bases; nucleotides outside the gene matches: 5. The DNA of the CDR3 is TGTGCCAGCAGTGAAAGGCTAGCGGGGACAGAGACCCAGTACTTC. Its protein product is CASSERLAGTETQYF.

To note about this clonotype: A read error may explain this, as a much larger clone is one base away. This chain joins TRBV6-6 and TRBJ1-6, with D perhaps TRBD1 (5 bases). The CDR3 spans 15 residues. Germline V gene lookup returns CDR1 MNHNY and CDR2 SVGAGI (reference sequence). With 4 bases removed from V and 8 bases from J, the gap between germline ends came to 15 bases. The CDR3 loop is CASSSLGTVYSPLHF. The CDR3 DNA sequence: TGTGCCAGCAGTTCCCTGGGGACCGTGTATTCACCCCTCCACTTT.

In its sample, this clonotype was seen many times. The chain carries TRBV29-1 and TRBJ2-1, with D uncertain. There are 12 residues in the CDR3. V was cut by 2 bases and J by 4 bases, with 6 bases left in between. Germline CDR1 SQVTM, CDR2 ANQGSEA. The CDR3: CSVEKIYNEQFF. CDR3 DNA: TGCAGCGTTGAAAAGATTTACAATGAGCAGTTCTTC.

CDR3 residues: CASSRRADYGYTF. The CDR3 bases are TGTGCCAGCAGCCGAAGAGCGGACTATGGCTACACCTTC. The chain links TRBV7-9 to TRBJ1-2; D is unclear. Trimming took 5 bases from V and 3 from J, leaving 10 bases between them. Germline V CDR1 and CDR2: SEHNR, FQNEAQ (reference sequence). CDR3 length: 13 amino acids.

This clonotype was observed many times. The J gene is TRBJ2-5, the V gene TRBV20-1; possibly TRBD2 for D (6 bases). Germline V gene lookup returns CDR1 DFQATT and CDR2 SNEGSKA (reference sequence). The CDR3 contains 14 residues. V was trimmed by 0 bases and J by 4 bases, leaving 12 bases between them. This CDR3 reads CSARDLGGRETQYF. The DNA for the CDR3 is TGCAGTGCTAGAGATTTGGGGGGTAGAGAGACCCAGTACTTC.

The V gene is TRBV29-1, the J gene TRBJ2-7, with 8 nucleotides matching TRBD1. This CDR3 spans 14 amino acids. Unmatched junction bases numbered 12, after V lost 5 bases and J lost 6 bases. Per germline, CDR1 SQVTM and CDR2 ANQGSEA. The CDR3 reads CSVQSRTGMGEQYF. CDR3 DNA: TGCAGCGTTCAATCTCGGACAGGGATGGGCGAGCAGTACTTC.

The chain has TRBV20-1 and TRBJ1-1; 7 bases align to TRBD1. Germline CDR1 DFQATT, CDR2 SNEGSKA (reference sequence). V dropped 4 bases and J dropped 4; count of bases not matched to a gene: 6. The CDR3 spans 13 residues. CDR3 coding DNA: TGCAGTGCTACAGGGGGGCGCATCACTGAAGCTTTCTTT. It specifies CSATGGRITEAFF.

Many counts were recorded for this clonotype. The J gene is TRBJ1-6, the V gene TRBV30, with D unclear. The CDR3 totals 13 residues. Germline CDR1 is GTSNPN and CDR2 is SVGIG (reference sequence). V lost 3 bases to trimming and J lost 6 bases, with 9 bases between them. CDR3 region: CAWRQKTNSPLHF. The CDR3 DNA is TGTGCCTGGAGACAGAAAACTAATTCACCCCTCCACTTT.

This clonotype was seen ten or more times. This chain joins TRBV12-3 or TRBV12-4 and TRBJ1-2; a possible D gene is TRBD1 (5 bases). The CDR3 sequence is 13 residues long. Trimming took off 3 bases at V and 4 bases at J, with 9 bases between the two ends. The CDR3 DNA follows: TGTGCCAGCAGTTTGGGCAGGGCCTATGGCTACACCTTC. Translating gives CASSLGRAYGYTF.

The CDR3 bases are TGTGCCAGCAGCCAAGAAGGGGGGGTCAATCAGCCCCAGCATTTT. It specifies CASSQEGGVNQPQHF. V and J are TRBV3-1 and TRBJ1-5, with a weak D call TRBD1 (6 bases). V shed 0 bases and J shed 3 bases, with 9 bases lying between them. The CDR3 runs 15 residues. Germline CDR1 reads LGHDT; CDR2 reads YNNKEL (reference sequence).

This clonotype came up many times. The CDR3 spells CASSPLQGHEQYF. In DNA form, the CDR3 reads TGCGCCAGCAGCCCCTTGCAGGGACACGAGCAGTACTTC. The chain joins TRBV5-1 to TRBJ2-7; D is possibly TRBD1 or TRBD2 (5 bases each). V was clipped by 4 bases and J by 5 bases, with 13 bases between them. This CDR3 comprises 13 residues. From germline, CDR1 is SGHRS and CDR2 YFSETQ.

This clonotype came up many times. V gene TRBV12-3 or TRBV12-4 combines with J gene TRBJ1-2; TRBD1 matches 8 bases. This CDR3 spans 13 amino acids. Trimming removed 6 bases from V and 4 bases from J; junction bases left unmatched: 4. CDR3 loop: CASSRTGTYGYTF. DNA for the CDR3: TGTGCCAGCAGCCGGACAGGGACCTATGGCTACACCTTC.

This clonotype was recorded many times. The V gene is TRBV27, the J gene TRBJ1-4; D is uncertain. There are 15 residues in the CDR3. The V gene lost 5 bases and the J gene lost 12 bases, with 22 bases spanning the gap. Per the germline V gene, CDR1 is MNHEY and CDR2 is SMNVEV (reference sequence). CDR3 region: CASSLNRVPKEELFF. CDR3 coding DNA: TGTGCCAGCAGTCTCAACCGGGTCCCCAAAGAGGAACTGTTTTTT.

This clonotype has ten or more counts. The chain employs TRBV20-1 and TRBJ1-2, with D hard to call. CDR1 DFQATT and CDR2 SNEGSKA come from the germline V gene (reference sequence). There are 12 residues in the CDR3. Trimming left V 5 bases short and J 4 bases short, with 11 bases between. The CDR3 spells CSAGSAFYGYTF. For the CDR3, the DNA is TGCAGTGCTGGGTCAGCTTTCTATGGCTACACCTTC.

This clonotype was seen ten or more times. This rearrangement joins TRBV15 to TRBJ1-5, with D maybe TRBD1 (6 bases). Germline V CDR1 and CDR2: LNHNV, YYDKDF (reference sequence). The CDR3 is 15 amino acids. Trimming took 1 base from V and 7 from J, leaving 14 bases between them. CDR3 in amino acids: CATSRGRGAGQPQHF. The DNA for the CDR3 is TGTGCCACCAGCAGAGGCCGGGGGGCAGGGCAGCCCCAGCATTTT. Supplemented by reference TRBV15 and TRBJ1-5, the full variable domain reads DAMVIQNPRYQVTQFGKPVTLSCSQTLNHNVMYWYQQKSSQAPKLLFHYYDKDFNNEADTPDNFQSRRPNTSFCFLDIRSPGLGDTAMYLCATSRGRGAGQPQHFGDGTRLSIL.